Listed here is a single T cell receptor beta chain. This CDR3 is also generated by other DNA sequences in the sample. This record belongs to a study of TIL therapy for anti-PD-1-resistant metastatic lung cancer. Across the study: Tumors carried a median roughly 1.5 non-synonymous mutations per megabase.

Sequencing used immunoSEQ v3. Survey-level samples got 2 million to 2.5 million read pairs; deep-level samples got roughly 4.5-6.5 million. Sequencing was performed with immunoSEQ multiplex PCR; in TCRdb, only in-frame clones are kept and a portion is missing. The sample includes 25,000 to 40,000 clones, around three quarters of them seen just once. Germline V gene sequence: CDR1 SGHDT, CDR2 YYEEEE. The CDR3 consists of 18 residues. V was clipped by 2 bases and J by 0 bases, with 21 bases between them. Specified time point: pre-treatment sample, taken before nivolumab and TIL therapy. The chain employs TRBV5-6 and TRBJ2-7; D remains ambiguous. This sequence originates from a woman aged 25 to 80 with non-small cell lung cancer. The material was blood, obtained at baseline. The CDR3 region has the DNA TGTGCCAGCAGCTTAGGGTACTGGGGTGGGCCGATCTCCTACGAGCAGTACTTC. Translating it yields CASSLGYWGGPISYEQYF.